Each of the 10 T cell receptor beta chains below was sequenced from the same sample in a study of cytomegalovirus exposure and HLA in healthy donors. Primers: 60 Vbeta forward and 13 Jbeta reverse. Repertoires were generated with immunoSEQ multiplex PCR, while TCRdb's copy carries only in-frame clones and drops some. The repertoire holds roughly 63,000 clones, with roughly 73% as singletons. Input material: PBMCs. The receptors stem from a woman aged 40 to 55 in good health and CMV-seropositive.

The chain links TRBV13 to TRBJ2-7; maybe TRBD1 (6 bases). The CDR3 consists of 15 residues. V gave up 1 base and J gave up 0 bases, with 10 bases separating them. Germline assignment: CDR1 PRHDT and CDR2 FYEKMQ (reference sequence). CDR3 loop: CASSLEGDTSYEQYF. CDR3 nucleotides: TGTGCCAGCAGCTTAGAAGGGGACACCTCCTACGAGCAGTACTTC.

The rearrangement links TRBV5-1 to TRBJ2-7, with 9 bases fitting TRBD2. The germline gives CDR1 SGHRS, CDR2 YFSETQ. The CDR3 covers 17 residues. The junction had 12 bases not matched to a gene; V was cut back by 4 bases and J by 1 base. CDR3 sequence: CASSRGGGGGVSYEQYF. CDR3 nucleotides: TGCGCCAGCAGCCGAGGCGGAGGCGGGGGGGTTTCCTACGAGCAGTACTTC.

This rearrangement joins TRBV27 to TRBJ2-3, with 7 bases matching TRBD2. CDR1 MNHEY and CDR2 SMNVEV come from the germline V gene (reference sequence). The CDR3 is 17 amino acids. Trimming at V came to 2 bases and at J to 0 bases, leaving 8 bases not matched to a gene. CDR3 sequence reads: CASSLLAVRPSTDTQYF. In DNA form, the CDR3 reads TGTGCCAGCAGTTTACTAGCGGTCAGACCTAGCACAGATACGCAGTATTTT.

This clone has more than one count but fewer than ten. At one of its ends the junction is not consistent with the germline gene, which may arise from a read error. The chain couples TRBV7-9 to TRBJ2-7; 7 nucleotides align to TRBD1. Germline V gene sequence: CDR1 SEHNR, CDR2 FQNEAQ (reference sequence). The CDR3 totals 16 residues. The chain's CDR3 is CSSSLGVRDSSFGQYF. CDR3 in DNA: TGTTCCAGCAGCTTAGGAGTCAGGGACAGTTCCTTCGGGCAGTACTTC.

The gene calls are TRBV11-2 and TRBJ2-3, with a weak D call TRBD2 (5 bases). This CDR3 has 16 residues. V dropped 5 bases and J dropped 1 base, with 16 bases sitting between them. CDR1 is SGHAT and CDR2 is FQNNGV in the germline V gene. This CDR3 is CASSLRGAAGTDTQYF. The CDR3 DNA follows: TGTGCCAGCAGCCTTCGGGGAGCTGCGGGCACAGATACGCAGTATTTT.

This chain uses TRBV13 with TRBJ1-5; 12 bases agree with TRBD1. Germline lookup yields CDR1 PRHDT and CDR2 FYEKMQ (reference sequence). J lost 6 bases, V lost 1 base, and 4 bases had no gene match. The CDR3 is made up of 16 amino acids. CDR3 DNA sequence: TGTGCCAGCAGCTTAGCGGGACAGGGGGCAAGTCAGCCCCAGCATTTT. This gives the protein CASSLAGQGASQPQHF. Full variable domain (rest looked up from reference TRBV13 and TRBJ1-5): AAGVIQSPRHLIKEKRETATLKCYPIPRHDTVYWYQQGPGQDPQFLISFYEKMQSDKGSIPDRFSAQQFSDYHSELNMSSLELGDSALYFCASSLAGQGASQPQHFGDGTRLSIL.

This clone showed up just a few times. The chain links TRBV30 to TRBJ2-7, with 10 bases fitting TRBD1. Per germline, CDR1 GTSNPN and CDR2 SVGIG (reference sequence). The CDR3 is 14 amino acids. V lost 0 bases, J lost 3 bases, and 2 bases stayed unmatched. The CDR3 DNA is TGTGCCTGGAGTGTAGGGGACAGGGGCTACGAGCAGTACTTC. This sequence encodes CAWSVGDRGYEQYF.

V usage is TRBV27 and J usage is TRBJ1-3; 8 nucleotides agree with TRBD1. The CDR3 loop spans 15 amino acids. After removal of 4 bases from V and 7 bases from J, the junction contained 9 bases not matched to a gene. In germline, CDR1 is MNHEY, CDR2 SMNVEV (reference sequence). CDR3 region: CASSSGRTGFNTIYF. The CDR3 DNA reads TGTGCCAGCAGTTCAGGAAGGACAGGGTTTAACACCATATATTTT.

In its sample, this clone was seen a few times. V and J are TRBV7-8 and TRBJ2-2; tentative D call: TRBD2 (5 bases). The CDR3 has 12 amino acids. Trimming stripped 3 bases from V and 7 bases from J, with 6 bases between. Looked up from germline, CDR1 is SGHVS and CDR2 is FQNEAQ. This CDR3 reads CASSFAGGELFF. The CDR3 DNA reads as TGTGCCAGCAGCTTTGCGGGCGGGGAGCTGTTTTTT.

This clone has only a few counts. The chain employs TRBV5-1 and TRBJ1-3, with D perhaps TRBD1 (6 bases). The CDR3 is 14 amino acids. V was shortened by 4 bases and J by 4 bases, with 12 bases between the two germline ends. CDR1 SGHRS and CDR2 YFSETQ come from the germline V gene. The CDR3 nucleotides read TGCGCCAGCAGCCCCGGGACAACCGGAAACACCATATATTTT. Its protein product is CASSPGTTGNTIYF.